Listed below are T cell receptor beta chains from one sample, sequenced in a study of T cell repertoires in cytomegalovirus infection. TCRdb reprocessed the reads via MiXCR and lists one record per CDR3 protein. The sample has roughly 45,000 distinct CDR3 sequences, more than 20% seen once. Their target antigens are unknown. The source material was PBMCs, sequenced either directly or after in vitro stimulation (not recorded which). The source of these receptors is a human donor in good health (CMV status not recorded). Some clones in this sample may be carry-over from other donors' samples. Both conserved end residues are trimmed from each CDR3. Fields, in order: J gene, clone size, V gene, CDR3 protein. Expanded clones are given a class, and other clones once, few, many or no size at all.

TRBJ2-5	NA	TRBV28	ASSPVTSGDQETQY
TRBJ1-1	few	TRBV15	ATRPEGGGGEAF
TRBJ1-4	many	TRBV2	ASSNSPTNEKLF
TRBJ2-1	few	TRBV6-2/TRBV6-3	ASSLTLPARGNEQF
TRBJ1-2	NA	TRBV9	ASSAYSSYGYT
TRBJ2-5	many	TRBV7-2	ASSWTGAGETQY
TRBJ2-2	NA	TRBV19	ASSTLGTGELF
TRBJ2-5	NA	TRBV2	ASSRAGEETQY
TRBJ2-5	NA	TRBV11-1	ASSFLAGVETQY
TRBJ2-7	many	TRBV12-3/TRBV12-4	ASSFSQGDPNEQY
TRBJ2-7	few	TRBV20-1	SARDPASGGYEQY
TRBJ2-3	few	TRBV6-5	ASSYGRGGFSTDTQY
TRBJ2-6	many	TRBV7-2	ASTLAGANVLT
TRBJ1-6	few	TRBV19	ASSTGKRNSPLH
TRBJ1-5	many	TRBV7-9	ASSPLGGAQQPQH
TRBJ1-4	NA	TRBV3-1	ASSHVSTNEKLF
TRBJ2-7	few	TRBV7-9	ASSSSRGDEQY
TRBJ1-1	many	TRBV7-8	ASSLRAANTEAF
TRBJ1-4	NA	TRBV7-9	ASSSGTDFRGLF
TRBJ2-3	NA	TRBV24-1	ATSDTQGHPSDTQY
TRBJ2-7	few	TRBV5-1	ASSLTDSYEQY
TRBJ1-6	few	TRBV7-9	AARRDDNSPLH
TRBJ2-7	many	TRBV7-2	ASSLRTSGGYEQY
TRBJ1-6	few	TRBV2	ASRGGGPSSYNSPLH
TRBJ2-3	NA	TRBV7-8	ASSPRQGKDTQY
TRBJ2-1	many	TRBV7-9	ASSLWDTGRLEQF
TRBJ1-2	NA	TRBV12-3/TRBV12-4	ASRLKTGGANYGYT
TRBJ1-4	few	TRBV5-1	ASREWPGEKLF
TRBJ2-7	NA	TRBV7-9	ASTPLRGYHEQY
TRBJ1-1	many	TRBV10-3	AISDPFGGRSEAF
TRBJ2-5	NA	TRBV29-1	SVHPFAPPGAQY
TRBJ2-7	few	TRBV2	ASSESGTRPYEQY
TRBJ2-2	many	TRBV4-2	ASSQDWVTGELF
TRBJ2-7	few	TRBV20-1	SAPTVNEQY
TRBJ2-7	few	TRBV11-2	ASSRVFYEQY
TRBJ2-7	NA	TRBV27	ASSLWEPPYEQY
TRBJ2-3	few	TRBV5-4	ASSLGTRGTDTQY
TRBJ2-3	many	TRBV12-3/TRBV12-4	ASSRILFGTGVTDTQY
TRBJ2-1	few	TRBV19	ASSTRLAGGLNEQF
TRBJ2-1	many	TRBV11-2	ASRPWGSYNEQF
TRBJ2-3	NA	TRBV28	ASSSLATDTQY